The 19 T cell receptor beta chains given below trace back to one sample, sequenced in a study of blood T cell repertoires in COVID-19. Repertoires were generated with immunoSEQ multiplex PCR, while TCRdb's copy carries only in-frame clones and drops some. This sample has roughly 340,000 clones, with about 90% found just once. The specimen was peripheral blood. These receptors came from a woman between 18 and 29 years old who had recovered from COVID-19.

This sequence joins TRBV18 and TRBJ1-4, with 7 bases fitting TRBD1. The CDR3 length is 14 residues. Per germline, CDR1 KGHSH and CDR2 LQKENI. V shed 4 bases, J shed 4 bases, and the junction held 3 bases outside the gene matches. For the CDR3, the DNA is TGTGCCAGCTCACGACAGGGCAATAATGAAAAACTGTTTTTT. It codes for CASSRQGNNEKLFF.

The chain combines TRBV7-9 with TRBJ2-1; D is perhaps TRBD2 (6 bases). Germline V gene sequence: CDR1 SEHNR, CDR2 FQNEAQ (reference sequence). The CDR3 extends over 14 amino acids. V lost 5 bases, J lost 6 bases, and 14 bases lay in between. The CDR3 spells CASSLRRGTNEQFF. The CDR3 DNA follows: TGTGCCAGCAGCCTAAGACGGGGGACCAATGAGCAGTTCTTC.

The rearrangement joins TRBV29-1 to TRBJ2-3; a weak D match, TRBD2 (6 bases). This CDR3 has 12 amino acids. Germline V lookup: CDR1 SQVTM, CDR2 ANQGSEA. The V end was cut by 5 bases, the J end by 4 bases, with 10 bases between. DNA for the CDR3: TGCAGCGTTTTAGCGGATGCAGATACGCAGTATTTT. As protein: CSVLADADTQYF.

The V and J genes are TRBV19 and TRBJ2-1; 7 bases line up with TRBD2. The length of the CDR3 is 14 residues. The trim removed 6 bases at V and 8 bases at J, leaving 10 bases unmatched. Germline V lookup: CDR1 LNHDA, CDR2 SQIVND (reference sequence). In DNA form, the CDR3 reads TGTGCCAGTAGGGGCGGGAGCGAGGCTTATGAGCAGTTCTTC. This sequence encodes CASRGGSEAYEQFF.

The CDR3 DNA is TGTGCCAGCAGCCGGGACTTAGGACCTAATGAGCAGTTCTTC. Amino acid sequence: CASSRDLGPNEQFF. V gene TRBV5-6 combines with J gene TRBJ2-1, with TRBD2 as a possible D gene (6 bases). The CDR3 length is 14 residues. Trimming took off 4 bases at V and 7 bases at J, with 15 bases between the two ends. CDR1 is SGHDT, CDR2 YYEEEE, per germline.

This clone was observed a handful of times. V gene TRBV29-1 combines with J gene TRBJ1-3, with 9 bases that match TRBD1. The CDR3 is made up of 15 amino acids. The J segment lost 2 bases and the V segment lost 6 bases, leaving 8 bases of the junction unmatched. The germline gives CDR1 SQVTM, CDR2 ANQGSEA. The CDR3 DNA sequence: TGCAGCGTACAAAAAGGGACAGGGCCTGGAAACACCATATATTTT. It is translated as CSVQKGTGPGNTIYF.

This rearrangement joins TRBV6-2 or TRBV6-3 to TRBJ2-3, with D perhaps matching TRBD1 (5 bases). The CDR3 totals 16 residues. Trimming stripped 6 bases from V and 0 bases from J, with 16 bases between. Germline V lookup: CDR1 MNHEY, CDR2 SVGEGT. The CDR3 sequence is CASSQWRPGSTDTQYF. As DNA, the CDR3 is TGTGCCAGCAGCCAATGGCGCCCAGGGAGCACAGATACGCAGTATTTT.

V is TRBV24-1 and J is TRBJ1-6; no clear D. The CDR3 totals 14 residues. Germline CDR1 and CDR2: KGHDR and SFDVKD. The V and J ends lost 2 bases and 6 bases respectively, with 7 bases between them. This CDR3 reads CATSDSNSNSPLHF. Written as DNA, the CDR3 is TGTGCCACCAGTGATTCCAACAGTAATTCACCCCTCCACTTT.

This clone was seen just once. This chain joins TRBV6-5 and TRBJ2-1; 8 positions agree with TRBD1. This CDR3 is 11 amino acids long. Germline values: CDR1 MNHEY, CDR2 SVGAGI. J was trimmed by 15 bases and V by 6 bases; bases with no gene match: 7. The CDR3 here is CASSTQGDLFF. CDR3 in DNA: TGTGCCAGCAGCACACAGGGGGATCTGTTCTTC.

The chain couples TRBV10-3 to TRBJ2-1; TRBD2 matches 8 bases. V shed 4 bases and J 2 bases; nucleotides not matched to a gene: 10. The germline V gene encodes CDR1 ENHRY and CDR2 SYGVKD. The CDR3 runs to 17 residues. CDR3 in amino acids: CAISVMKAGATYNEQFF. The CDR3 DNA reads as TGTGCCATCAGTGTGATGAAAGCGGGAGCGACCTACAATGAGCAGTTCTTC.

The chain employs TRBV7-9 and TRBJ2-7, with D possibly TRBD1 on 5 matching bases. Trimming removed 0 bases from V and 12 bases from J, with 15 bases in between. The CDR3 loop spans 13 amino acids. CDR1 and CDR2 from the germline V gene are SEHNR and FQNEAQ (reference sequence). The CDR3 DNA is TGTGCCAGCAGCTTAGCGGGGCCCCGAGTCTTGTACGTC. Amino acids: CASSLAGPRVLYV.

The chain carries TRBV5-5 and TRBJ2-2; no clear D. The CDR3 sequence is 13 residues long. Per the germline V gene, CDR1 is SGHKS and CDR2 is YYEKEE (reference sequence). Trimming took off 1 base at V and 5 bases at J, with 6 bases between the two ends. The CDR3 spells CASSLWRTGELFF. The CDR3 nucleotides read TGTGCCAGCAGCTTGTGGAGAACCGGGGAGCTGTTTTTT.

This chain joins TRBV10-3 and TRBJ2-4; 11 bases are shared with TRBD2. With 4 bases clipped from V and 7 bases from J, the junction kept 12 bases outside the gene matches. Germline values: CDR1 ENHRY, CDR2 SYGVKD. The CDR3 length is 17 residues. CDR3 bases: TGTGCCATCAGTGGGCCCACTAGCGGGAGTGGGGGCAACATTCAGTACTTC. Its translation: CAISGPTSGSGGNIQYF.

The CDR3 bases are TGCAGCGTGGTTTCAGGGGCAGGCAATCAGCCCCAGCATTTT. Translated, it gives CSVVSGAGNQPQHF. This chain joins TRBV29-1 and TRBJ1-5, with TRBD1 as a possible D gene (6 bases). The germline V gene has CDR1 SQVTM and CDR2 ANQGSEA. The V gene lost 6 bases and the J gene lost 2 bases, with 14 bases spanning the gap. The CDR3 has 14 residues.

The rearrangement joins TRBV4-1 to TRBJ2-1; D gene uncertain. Germline V gives CDR1 MGHRA, CDR2 YSYEKL. The CDR3 contains 15 residues. Trimming took off 1 base at V and 4 bases at J, with 11 bases between the two ends. The CDR3 nucleotides are TGCGCCAGCAGCCAAGGAACGAACCAGTACAATGAGCAGTTCTTC. It specifies CASSQGTNQYNEQFF.

J is TRBJ2-5 and V is TRBV7-2; 8 bases are shared with TRBD2. Unmatched junction bases numbered 10, after V lost 3 bases and J lost 4 bases. The germline V gene encodes CDR1 SGHTA and CDR2 FQGNSA. The CDR3 extends over 16 amino acids. The CDR3 DNA follows: TGTGCCAGCAGCTTTCTTGTTAGCAGCGGGAGAGAGACCCAGTACTTC. It translates to CASSFLVSSGRETQYF.

This chain joins TRBV5-1 and TRBJ2-5; the D is unclear. Germline CDR1 reads SGHRS; CDR2 reads YFSETQ. The V gene lost 4 bases and the J gene lost 3 bases, with 4 bases spanning the gap. This CDR3 has 11 amino acids. This CDR3 reads CASSQKETQYF. The CDR3 nucleotides read TGCGCCAGCAGCCAAAAAGAGACCCAGTACTTC.

J is TRBJ2-6 and V is TRBV7-2; 7 nucleotides match TRBD2. The germline V gene has CDR1 SGHTA and CDR2 FQGNSA. The junction had 7 bases not matched to a gene; V was cut back by 1 base and J by 1 base. The CDR3 is made up of 18 amino acids. CDR3 sequence: CASSLVSAGASGANVLTF. DNA for the CDR3: TGTGCCAGCAGCTTAGTCTCGGCGGGAGCTTCTGGGGCCAACGTCCTGACTTTC.

V usage is TRBV7-9 and J usage is TRBJ2-1, with 11 bases fitting TRBD2. There are 15 residues in the CDR3. V trimming: 5 bases; J trimming: 4 bases; junction bases outside the gene matches: 4. CDR1 and CDR2 (germline): SEHNR, FQNEAQ (reference sequence). This chain's CDR3 is CASSTGLAEYNEQFF. The CDR3 DNA reads as TGTGCCAGCAGCACGGGACTAGCGGAGTACAATGAGCAGTTCTTC.